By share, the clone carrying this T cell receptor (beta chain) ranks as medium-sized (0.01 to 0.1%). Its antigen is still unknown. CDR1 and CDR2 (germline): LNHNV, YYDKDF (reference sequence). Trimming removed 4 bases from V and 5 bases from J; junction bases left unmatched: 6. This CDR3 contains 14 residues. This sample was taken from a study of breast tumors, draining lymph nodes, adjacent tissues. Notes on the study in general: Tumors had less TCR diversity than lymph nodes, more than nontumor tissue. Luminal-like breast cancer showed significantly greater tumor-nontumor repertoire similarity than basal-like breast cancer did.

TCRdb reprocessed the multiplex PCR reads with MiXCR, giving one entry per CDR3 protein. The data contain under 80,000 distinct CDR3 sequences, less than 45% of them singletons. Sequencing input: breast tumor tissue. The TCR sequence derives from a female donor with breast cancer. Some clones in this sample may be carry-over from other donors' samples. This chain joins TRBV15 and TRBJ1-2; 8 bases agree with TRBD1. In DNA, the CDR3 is TGTGCCACCAGCAACGCAGGGGGCAGATATGGCTACACCTTC. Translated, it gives CATSNAGGRYGYTF.